These 10 T cell receptor beta chains were sequenced from one sample in a study of T cells in women clearing cervical HPV infection. Profiled with immunoSEQ multiplex PCR; TCRdb holds only in-frame clones, not every one. Its table records 20,000 to 25,000 clones. The sequenced sample consisted of blood buffy coat. The receptors stem from a woman aged 18 to 75 with a cervical HPV16 infection that either progressed to CIN3+ or cleared (not recorded which).

Concerning this clone: The CDR3 is cut off 3 residues early in the read; its end comes from the germline J gene. The J gene is TRBJ2-4, the V gene TRBV20-1; D might be TRBD1 (6 bases). CDR3 length: 18 amino acids. V lost 0 bases, J lost 4 bases, and 22 bases lay in between. Looked up from germline, CDR1 is DFQATT and CDR2 is SNEGSKA (reference sequence). The part of the CDR3 DNA that was read is TGCAGTGCTAGAGATTTTCTAGGGGCCCCGAGGGGGAAAAACATT. Its protein is CSARDFLGAPRGKNI. The entire CDR3 is CSARDFLGAPRGKNIQYF.

CDR3 sequence reads: CAWAGQGGTQYF. The CDR3 DNA, read in part, is TGTGCCTGGGCAGGACAGGGTGGGACC. This chain links TRBV30 with TRBJ2-5; 8 bases align to TRBD1. The sequence runs out 3 residues before the end of the CDR3; the remainder is reconstructed from the germline J gene. Germline CDR1 reads GTSNPN; CDR2 reads SVGIG (reference sequence). V was pared by 5 bases and J by 7 bases, with 6 bases of the junction left unmatched. The CDR3 sequence is 12 residues long.

Points on this clone: The CDR3 end is not reached by the read, which stops 3 residues before it; the germline J gene fills it in. The chain employs TRBV7-9 and TRBJ2-1; D ambiguous. CDR1 and CDR2 from the germline V gene are SEHNR and FQNEAQ (reference sequence). The CDR3 consists of 12 residues. Trimming removed 5 bases from V and 4 bases from J, with 6 bases in between. The CDR3 protein is CASSPSYNEQFF. CDR3 DNA (partial): TGTGCCAGCAGCCCCTCGTACAATGAG. The full variable domain, its missing parts supplied by reference TRBV7-9 and TRBJ2-1, is DTGVSQNPRHKITKRGQNVTFRCDPISEHNRLYWYRQTLGQGPEFLTYFQNEAQLEKSRLLSDRFSAERPKGSFSTLEIQRTEQGDSAMYLCASSPSYNEQFFGPGTRLTVL.

For this clone: The read comes to an end 3 residues before the CDR3 does, leaving the germline J gene to fill in the end. The chain is built from TRBV2 and TRBJ1-6; a weak D match, TRBD1 (6 bases). This CDR3 has 14 residues. CDR1 SNHLY and CDR2 FYNNEI come from the germline V gene. Trimming stripped 4 bases from V and 7 bases from J, with 11 bases between. CDR3 bases read: TGTGCCAGCAGTGCGGACAGTTTAAATTCACCC. Protein product: CASSADSLNSP. The entire CDR3 is CASSADSLNSPLHF.

Note on this clone: The read is 3 residues too short to cover the CDR3 end, so that end is filled in from the germline J gene. V is TRBV30 and J is TRBJ1-2; D unresolved. Germline CDR1 GTSNPN, CDR2 SVGIG (reference sequence). The CDR3 has 11 amino acids. The CDR3 region is CAWRSTDTYTF. The CDR3 DNA, read in part, is TGTGCCTGGAGAAGCACAGATACC.

The DNA read from the CDR3 is TGTGCCAGCAGTCCCAACCTAGGGGGTCGAAACACTGAA. Protein: CASSPNLGGRNTE. The whole CDR3 sequence reads CASSPNLGGRNTEAFF. V gene TRBV28 combines with J gene TRBJ1-1, with D maybe TRBD1 (6 bases). Sequencing ends 3 residues short of the CDR3 end; the germline J gene provides the rest. Germline-derived CDR1 and CDR2 are MDHEN and SYDVKM. V gave up 5 bases and J gave up 2 bases, with 18 bases separating them. This CDR3 has 16 residues.

For this clone: Sequencing ends 3 residues short of the CDR3 end; the germline J gene provides the rest. The V call is TRBV6-1, the J call TRBJ2-4; a weak D match, TRBD1 (6 bases). Germline assignment: CDR1 MNHNS and CDR2 SASEGT. The CDR3 covers 15 residues. CDR3 DNA, as far as it was read: TGTGCCAGCAGTGACAGGGTGGGGGCTAACTATGGT. This codes for CASSDRVGANYG. The CDR3 in its entirety is CASSDRVGANYGQYF.

On this clone: With the read ending 3 residues before the CDR3 end, the germline J gene is used to fill in that end. V usage is TRBV12-3 or TRBV12-4 and J usage is TRBJ2-7; 9 bases line up with TRBD1. This CDR3 comprises 14 residues. After removal of 6 bases from V and 4 bases from J, the junction contained 7 bases not matched to a gene. The CDR3 bases that were read are TGTGCCAGCAGCCTACAGGGGGCGTCTTACGAG. Translating gives CASSLQGASYE. The complete CDR3 sequence is CASSLQGASYEQYF.

Concerning this clone: The CDR3 end is not reached by the read, which stops 3 residues before it; the germline J gene fills it in. The V gene is TRBV6-2 or TRBV6-3, the J gene TRBJ1-6; D perhaps matches TRBD1 (5 bases). V shed 0 bases and J shed 3 bases, with 12 bases lying between them. This CDR3 contains 17 residues. CDR1 MNHEY and CDR2 SVGEGT come from the germline V gene. The DNA read from the CDR3 is TGTGCCAGCAGTTACTCGGGAAGACAGTTCTATAATTCACCC. This gives the protein CASSYSGRQFYNSP. From start to end, the CDR3 is CASSYSGRQFYNSPLHF.

With respect to this clone: The missing CDR3 end, 3 residues past where the read stops, is filled in from the germline J gene. The chain joins TRBV7-2 to TRBJ1-2; TRBD1 might be the D (6 bases). The CDR3 consists of 13 residues. Germline V gene sequence: CDR1 SGHTA, CDR2 FQGNSA. The CDR3 DNA, read in part, is TGTGCCAGCGAAGGCGGGAGGACAGATACC. It specifies CASEGGRTDT. The complete CDR3 reads CASEGGRTDTYTF.